Sequencing of this T cell receptor beta chain was carried out in a study of T-cell memory formation after mild COVID-19. Study overall: Most TCR clusters belonged to a single donor.

Points from the study as a whole: Mainly CM and EM harbored the contracting CD4+ clones; mainly EMRA harbored the CD8+ ones. Nothing showed for sure that second-wave clones peaking on day 37 were SARS-CoV-2 specific.

To note about this clonotype: Its antigen is still unknown.

CDR1 and CDR2 from the germline V gene are MNHEY and SVGEGT. Germline trimming cut 6 bases from V and 4 bases from J; bases unmatched to any gene: 8. The CDR3 is made up of 17 amino acids. From 5'RACE with constant-segment primers came TCR alpha and TCR beta cDNA libraries that carried sample barcodes and UMIs. TCRdb used MiXCR to reprocess the 5' RACE reads, holding one entry per CDR3 protein. This sample has some 69,000 distinct CDR3 sequences, with 15% to 20% found just once. The chain links TRBV6-2 or TRBV6-3 to TRBJ2-5; 16 bases are shared with TRBD2. This TCR was recovered from an adult woman who had mild COVID-19 (a few samples of this study predate the infection). Cell type and time point are not known. The specimen was PBMCs or a T cell subset sorted from them (not recorded which). The CDR3 coding sequence is TGTGCCAGCAGCCTGGGGACTAGCGGGGGGGCCAGAGAGACCCAGTACTTC. Translation: CASSLGTSGGARETQYF.